This T cell receptor beta chain was documented in a study of beta chain features in type 1 diabetes. Study-level background: Regarding age, gender and cell yields, patients proved similar to healthy donors. Across the samples, over 85 million sorted cells were examined in total. Study findings and constraints: Type 1 diabetes patients had VDJ junctions that carried fewer insertions and more deletions. TCRB CDR3s from Type 1 diabetes patients were moderately but significantly shorter in all four CD4+ subsets.

In germline, CDR1 is LGHNA, CDR2 YSLEER. The CDR3 totals 16 residues. The V gene lost 0 bases and the J gene lost 4 bases, with 15 bases spanning the gap. To note about this clone: Its antigen is currently unknown.

Sequenced material consisted of expressed TCRB transcripts (all of the isolated RNA was reverse transcribed). Profiled with immunoSEQ multiplex PCR; TCRdb holds only in-frame clones, not every one. The sample records 50,000 to 65,000 clones, 35% to 50% being singletons. The sequence derives from a man aged 30 to 39 with type 1 diabetes. The V and J genes are TRBV4-3 and TRBJ1-1; possible D gene TRBD1, 5 bases. Sequenced sample: Tregs from blood. CDR3 nucleotide sequence: TGCGCCAGCAGCCAAGATCGGATTTTGGGGGGCACTGAAGCTTTCTTT. Translated, it gives CASSQDRILGGTEAFF.